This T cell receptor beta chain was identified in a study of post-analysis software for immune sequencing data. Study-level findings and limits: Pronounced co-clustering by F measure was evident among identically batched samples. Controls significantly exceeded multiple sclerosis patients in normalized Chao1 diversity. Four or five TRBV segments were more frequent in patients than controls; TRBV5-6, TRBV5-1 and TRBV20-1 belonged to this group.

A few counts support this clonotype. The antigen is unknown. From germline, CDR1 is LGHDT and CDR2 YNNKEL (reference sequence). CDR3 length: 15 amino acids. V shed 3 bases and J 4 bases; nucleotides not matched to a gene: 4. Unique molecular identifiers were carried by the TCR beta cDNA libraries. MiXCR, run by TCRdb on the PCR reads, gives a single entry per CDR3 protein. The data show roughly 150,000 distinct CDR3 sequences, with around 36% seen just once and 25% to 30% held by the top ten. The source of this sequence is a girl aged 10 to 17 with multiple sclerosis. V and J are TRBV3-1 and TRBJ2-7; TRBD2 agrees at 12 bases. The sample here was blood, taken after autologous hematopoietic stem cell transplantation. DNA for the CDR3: TGTGCCAGCAGCCAGAGACTAGCGGGAGTATACGAGCAGTACTTC. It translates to CASSQRLAGVYEQYF.